This TCR beta chain was recorded in a study of blood T cell repertoires in COVID-19. Study information: Some COVID-19 samples were acute and others convalescent; all came from the United States, Italy and Spain. Sources were T cells, B-cell-depleted T cells, or PBMCs; the material itself was cDNA or gDNA.

Seattle patients were enrolled during active infection and followed longitudinally. V lost 5 bases to trimming and J lost 4 bases, with 12 bases between them. The length of the CDR3 is 15 residues. Looked up from germline, CDR1 is LNHDA and CDR2 is SQIVND (reference sequence). Authors' processing steps: Quantification of nucleated cells was approximated via reference gene primer amplification. TCRdb's table, derived via immunoSEQ multiplex PCR, lists solely in-frame clones and lacks some. V, J and clone size derive from that table, while D and trimming were established from the DNA sequence. Counted here are some 220,000 clones, over 75% occurring once; the ten biggest clones make up about 2.5%.

This TCR was sampled from a woman between 65 and 79 years old with COVID-19, enrolled during active disease. Sequencing was done on a sample of peripheral blood. The rearrangement joins TRBV19 to TRBJ1-6, with a tentative D call TRBD1 (5 bases). Written as DNA, the CDR3 is TGTGCCAGTAGTGCAGGGACTCTTTATAATTCACCCCTCCACTTT. It encodes CASSAGTLYNSPLHF.